This TCR beta chain derives from a study of OX40 agonist ivuxolimab in advanced cancers. About the full investigation: Ivuxolimab, which targeted the costimulatory receptor OX40 (CD134), was an agonistic, fully human IgG2 monoclonal antibody. Among the approximately 50 dose-escalation patients, approximately 20 had hepatocellular carcinoma, 15 melanoma, 9 renal cell carcinoma and 9 head and neck cancer. Intravenous ivuxolimab was administered to patients every 2 weeks at six dose levels: 0.01, 0.1, 0.3, 1.5, 3 and 10 mg/kg. Partial responses were achieved by three dose-escalation patients, of whom one had hepatocellular carcinoma and two had cutaneous melanoma. Patients were allowed to have had prior anti-PD-1, anti-PD-L1 or anti-CTLA-4 therapy, and approximately 41% of the dose-escalation patients had previously received checkpoint inhibitors. Peripheral TCRbeta sequencing aimed to test whether ivuxolimab altered TCR sequence diversity and caused clonal T-cell expansion. In the dose-escalation cohort, roughly 80% of patients were male, and the mean age was about 55 years, with a range of about 23 to 90. The paper describes the monotherapy dose-escalation part (N ≈ 51 patients) of the phase I trial of ivuxolimab.

What the work shows at the level of the full study, not this receptor alone: After ivuxolimab, CD8+ T cells had more expanded clones than CD4+ T cells on average. At doses of 0.1 to 3.0 mg/kg, clonal expansion of both CD4+ and CD8+ blood T cells was observed from baseline to week 6. Low levels of normalized T-cell clonal expansion were also seen in some patients who did not respond. The antigen specificity of the clonally expanded peripheral T cells was not determined. In partial responders in the 0.1-3.0 mg/kg groups, normalized peripheral clonal expansion was found to be among the lowest, especially among CD8+ T cells.

Genomic DNA was isolated from the sorted cells so that the TCRbeta CDR3 region could be sequenced. The immunoSEQ Assay was used to sequence the TCRbeta CDR3 regions. This immuneACCESS table, as held by TCRdb, lists in-frame sequences with V and J called but not all clones. Of the missing ones, under half trace to an unresolved V gene in checked studies; the others have no known cause. In all, the sample holds roughly 76,000 clones, and roughly 85% of those were seen once. The top ten clonotypes cover approximately 5.5% of the sample. According to the germline V gene, CDR1 reads KGHSH and CDR2 reads LQKENI. Ends trimmed: V by 2 bases, J by 5 bases; bases unmatched to a gene: 2. Including the terminal cysteine and phenylalanine, the CDR3 comprises 15 residues. Only the CDR3 region is kept as DNA, spanning 45 bases read in frame from base 1. Patients with autoimmune disease history or receiving systemic immunosuppression were excluded from the trial. Peripheral blood for TCR sequencing was drawn from every dose cohort at baseline, at cycle 4 day 1 and at cycle 7 day 1. The samples were taken from a phase I, first-in-human, multicenter, open-label dose-escalation trial of ivuxolimab. Adults with locally advanced or metastatic melanoma, renal cell, hepatocellular, or head and neck squamous cell carcinoma were enrolled in the trial. Before TCR sequencing, CD4+ T cells and CD8+ T cells were sorted from peripheral blood as separate populations.

About this clone: It has no known antigen specificity. Base qualities are not provided; no much larger clone lies one nucleotide away.

The TCR comes from an adult with an advanced solid tumor such as melanoma, head and neck, liver or kidney cancer. The chain is assembled from TRBV18 and TRBJ2-2, with 10 bases in between that match TRBD1. The starting material was CD4+ or CD8+ T cells sorted from blood, obtained in a trial of the OX40 agonist ivuxolimab. This receptor carries the CDR3 CASSPGDRGTGELFF. The DNA sequence is TGTGCCAGCTCACCAGGGGACAGGGGAACCGGGGAGCTGTTTTTT.